The 20 T cell receptor beta chains given below trace back to one sample, sequenced in a study of T cell responses to AZD1222 COVID-19 vaccine. Assay used: immunoSEQ multiplex PCR; TCRdb lists only in-frame clones, some missing. The sample includes around 140,000 clones, more than 80% of them seen just once. The sample in question was peripheral blood, obtained on day 0 of MenACWY control vaccination. Receptors were obtained from an adult in good health.

J is TRBJ2-3 and V is TRBV5-3; D may match TRBD1 or TRBD2 (5 bases each). TRBV5-3 is labeled an ORF, and its function is uncertain. Trimming left V 4 bases short and J 5 bases short, with 20 bases between. The CDR3 has 16 amino acids. CDR3 amino acids: CARSLWWGRGKDTQYF. The DNA of the CDR3 is TGTGCCAGAAGCCTGTGGTGGGGGAGAGGGAAAGATACGCAGTATTTT.

This chain links TRBV7-9 with TRBJ1-2, with 7 bases matching TRBD1. The germline V gene encodes CDR1 SEHNR and CDR2 FQNEAQ (reference sequence). Trimming took 5 bases from V and 6 from J; bases not matched to a gene: 15. The CDR3 covers 16 residues. The CDR3 coding sequence is TGTGCCAGCAGCCTAGATGGGACAGCGACTGGGGATGGCTACACCTTC. Its translation: CASSLDGTATGDGYTF.

The gene calls are TRBV7-9 and TRBJ2-7; 12 bases match TRBD2. This CDR3 region has 16 residues. Looked up from germline, CDR1 is SEHNR and CDR2 is FQNEAQ (reference sequence). Trimming at V came to 6 bases and at J to 2 bases, leaving 8 bases not matched to a gene. The CDR3 reads CASRLAGGPGTYEQYF. CDR3 nucleotide sequence: TGTGCCAGCAGACTAGCGGGGGGCCCGGGCACCTACGAGCAGTACTTC. The full variable domain, rest sourced from reference TRBV7-9 and TRBJ2-7, is DTGVSQNPRHKITKRGQNVTFRCDPISEHNRLYWYRQTLGQGPEFLTYFQNEAQLEKSRLLSDRFSAERPKGSFSTLEIQRTEQGDSAMYLCASRLAGGPGTYEQYFGPGTRLTVT.

The chain employs TRBV7-9 and TRBJ1-5, with TRBD1 as a possible D gene (6 bases). This CDR3 contains 14 residues. Germline V gene data show CDR1 as SEHNR and CDR2 as FQNEAQ (reference sequence). V lost 5 bases and J lost 1, with 9 bases in between. CDR3: CASSPRGSNQPQHF. In DNA form, the CDR3 reads TGTGCCAGCAGCCCCAGGGGAAGCAATCAGCCCCAGCATTTT.

The chain joins TRBV5-6 to TRBJ2-1; D is unresolved. CDR1 SGHDT and CDR2 YYEEEE come from the germline V gene. There are 12 residues in the CDR3. Between the trimmed V and J ends, which lost 4 bases and 8 bases, there was a span of 10 bases. The CDR3 spells CASSLRSDEQFF. CDR3 sequence (DNA): TGTGCCAGCAGCCTTCGTTCGGATGAGCAGTTCTTC.

This clone was observed once. The chain recombines TRBV6-2 or TRBV6-3 with TRBJ2-7; D unresolved. Germline CDR1 MNHEY, CDR2 SVGEGT. V was trimmed by 0 bases and J by 1 base, leaving 4 bases between them. CDR3 length: 13 residues. The CDR3 DNA reads TGTGCCAGCAGTTACTCGGCGTCCTACGAGCAGTACTTC. This translates into CASSYSASYEQYF.

The rearrangement joins TRBV7-7 to TRBJ1-1, with 7 bases fitting TRBD1. There are 16 residues in the CDR3. Germline lookup yields CDR1 SSHAT and CDR2 FNYEAQ (reference sequence). After removal of 5 bases from V and 4 bases from J, the junction contained 13 bases not matched to a gene. The CDR3 DNA reads TGTGCCAGCAGCCCGATAGCCTCGGGACAGCCCACTGAAGCTTTCTTT. Its translation: CASSPIASGQPTEAFF.

The chain recombines TRBV3-1 (or the pseudogene TRBV3-2) with TRBJ1-5; D uncertain. Trimming left V 4 bases short and J 2 bases short, with 18 bases between. Germline lookup yields CDR1 LGHDT and CDR2 YNNKEL (reference sequence). This CDR3 region has 17 residues. The CDR3 reads CASSLRARVIGNQPQHF. The CDR3, as DNA: TGTGCCAGCAGCCTAAGGGCGCGGGTGATTGGCAATCAGCCCCAGCATTTT.

The chain joins TRBV29-1 to TRBJ2-7; D gene unclear. This CDR3 has 11 amino acids. Trimming left V 0 bases short and J 4 bases short, with 4 bases between. Germline loops: CDR1 SQVTM, CDR2 ANQGSEA. CDR3 in amino acids: CSVEDPYEQYF. CDR3 DNA sequence: TGCAGCGTTGAAGATCCATACGAGCAGTACTTC.

The chain has TRBV2 and TRBJ1-5; no firm D call. The CDR3 has 14 amino acids. The V end lost 2 bases, the J end lost 3 bases, and 8 bases lay between the germline ends. Germline-derived CDR1 and CDR2 are SNHLY and FYNNEI. CDR3 sequence (DNA): TGTGCCAGCAGTGAAAGAACGGACAATCAGCCCCAGCATTTT. It specifies CASSERTDNQPQHF.

The chain has TRBV30 and TRBJ2-7; D is unclear. Trimming took off 2 bases at V and 6 bases at J, with 14 bases between the two ends. The CDR3 is made up of 13 amino acids. Per the germline V gene, CDR1 is GTSNPN and CDR2 is SVGIG (reference sequence). The CDR3: CAWSPSGDGEQYF. The DNA of the CDR3 is TGTGCCTGGAGTCCCTCTGGGGATGGCGAGCAGTACTTC. Filled out from reference TRBV30 and TRBJ2-7, the complete variable domain reads SQTIHQWPATLVQPVGSPLSLECTVEGTSNPNLYWYRQAAGRGLQLLFYSVGIGQISSEVPQNLSASRPQDRQFILSSKKLLLSDSGFYLCAWSPSGDGEQYFGPGTRLTVT.

The V and J genes are TRBV5-1 and TRBJ2-2; TRBD2 agrees at 12 bases. The CDR3 consists of 16 residues. V lost 4 bases and J lost 3; bases outside the gene matches: 4. Germline-derived CDR1 and CDR2 are SGHRS and YFSETQ. CDR3 residues: CASSLGTSGYTGELFF. The CDR3 DNA reads TGCGCCAGCAGCCTGGGGACTAGCGGGTACACCGGGGAGCTGTTTTTT. Full variable domain (outside the CDR3, taken from reference TRBV5-1 and TRBJ2-2): KAGVTQTPRYLIKTRGQQVTLSCSPISGHRSVSWYQQTPGQGLQFLFEYFSETQRNKGNFPGRFSGRQFSNSRSEMNVSTLELGDSALYLCASSLGTSGYTGELFFGEGSRLTVL.

The V gene is TRBV2, the J gene TRBJ2-1; 7 nucleotides agree with TRBD2. This CDR3 region has 11 residues. Germline loops: CDR1 SNHLY, CDR2 FYNNEI. Trimming took 8 bases from V and 7 from J; bases not matched to a gene: 2. This CDR3 reads CASGGENEQFF. The CDR3 DNA follows: TGTGCCAGCGGGGGGGAGAATGAGCAGTTCTTC.

The rearrangement joins TRBV7-3 to TRBJ2-2; 7 bases are shared with TRBD1. The CDR3 has 14 residues. Losses at the gene ends were 5 bases for V and 3 bases for J; bases not matched to a gene: 3. CDR1 and CDR2 (germline): SGHTA, FQGTGA. CDR3 bases: TGTGCCAGCAGCGCTACAGGGGACACCGGGGAGCTGTTTTTT. Translation gives CASSATGDTGELFF.

The gene calls are TRBV5-1 and TRBJ2-4, with a possible D match to TRBD1 (6 bases). Trimming stripped 1 base from V and 8 bases from J, with 13 bases between. This CDR3 region has 14 residues. CDR1 and CDR2 (germline): SGHRS, YFSETQ. The chain's CDR3 is CASSLSQTGDIQYF. In nucleotides, the CDR3 is TGCGCCAGCAGCTTGTCTCAGACAGGCGACATTCAGTACTTC.

The chain couples TRBV14 to TRBJ2-7; D remains ambiguous. The CDR3 contains 14 residues. From germline, CDR1 is SGHDN and CDR2 FVKESK. V shed 0 bases and J shed 4 bases, with 10 bases lying between them. The DNA of the CDR3 is TGTGCCAGCAGCCAAGATTTGGGCAGTTACGAGCAGTACTTC. It is translated as CASSQDLGSYEQYF. Based on the CDR3 plus reference TRBV14 and TRBJ2-7, the full variable domain is EAGVTQFPSHSVIEKGQTVTLRCDPISGHDNLYWYRRVMGKEIKFLLHFVKESKQDESGMPNNRFLAERTGGTYSTLKVQPAELEDSGVYFCASSQDLGSYEQYFGPGTRLTVT.

The chain recombines TRBV6-5 with TRBJ1-6, with 11 bases aligning to TRBD1. This CDR3 region has 13 residues. The V segment lost 3 bases and the J segment 14 bases; nucleotides outside the gene matches: 3. In germline, CDR1 is MNHEY, CDR2 SVGAGI. As DNA, the CDR3 is TGTGCCAGCAGTTATAGGGACAGGGGGTCCCTCCACTTT. Encoded protein: CASSYRDRGSLHF.

V and J are TRBV2 and TRBJ1-3, with D uncertain. V lost 8 bases to trimming and J lost 6 bases, with 23 bases between them. CDR1 SNHLY and CDR2 FYNNEI come from the germline V gene. The CDR3 length is 16 residues. The CDR3 sequence: CASSTGRAANENTIYF. In nucleotides, the CDR3 is TGTGCCAGCTCGACGGGGAGGGCTGCTAACGAAAACACCATATATTTT. The whole variable domain, filled in from reference TRBV2 and TRBJ1-3, reads EPEVTQTPSHQVTQMGQEVILRCVPISNHLYFYWYRQILGQKVEFLVSFYNNEISEKSEIFDDQFSVERPDGSNFTLKIRSTKLEDSAMYFCASSTGRAANENTIYFGEGSWLTVV.

This chain connects TRBV19 to TRBJ1-5, with D perhaps matching TRBD1 (5 bases). V was pared by 8 bases and J by 0 bases, with 11 bases between. Germline CDR1 LNHDA, CDR2 SQIVND (reference sequence). The CDR3 length is 14 residues. CDR3 bases: TGTGCCAGTTGGTCAGGGTATAGCAATCAGCCCCAGCATTTT. Its translation: CASWSGYSNQPQHF.

The chain is built from TRBV13 and TRBJ2-7, with TRBD1 identical over 8 bases. Germline V CDR1 and CDR2: PRHDT, FYEKMQ (reference sequence). CDR3 length: 14 amino acids. V shed 5 bases and J 6 bases; nucleotides not matched to a gene: 9. The CDR3 reads CASSKMTGEREQYF. DNA of the CDR3: TGTGCCAGCAGCAAAATGACAGGGGAGCGCGAGCAGTACTTC.